This T cell receptor beta chain was obtained from a study of T cells in Graves' hyperthyroidism and ophthalmopathy (dated by TCRdb to the late 2010s). Study-wide context: Peripheral blood samples were taken at the time of initial diagnosis, prior to any treatment. For training and testing, the approximately 97 patients in the discovery cohort were randomly divided in a 7:3 ratio. After blood sampling, hyperthyroidism patients were treated with methimazole at a starting dose of 30 mg daily, and ophthalmopathy patients were treated with high-dose intravenous methylprednisolone. According to the paper, TCR Vbeta CDR3 sequencing was carried out on more than 120 peripheral blood samples, which came from under 50 ophthalmopathy, fewer than 80 hyperthyroidism and around 17 progressor patients. Prospective prediction of ophthalmopathy was tested in an independent validation cohort consisting of 18 to 20 hyperthyroidism patients and around 16 patients who later progressed to ophthalmopathy. To identify TCR V-J signatures that set the groups apart, the researchers used a discovery cohort of about a hundred patients, made up of 40 to 45 with Graves' ophthalmopathy and 57 with stable Graves' hyperthyroidism. In roughly six Graves' hyperthyroidism patients, the study also compared T-cell repertoires from thyroid tissue with T-cell repertoires from blood.

Graves' hyperthyroidism was defined as stable when no progression to ophthalmopathy occurred over 18 months of follow-up. Hyperthyroidism patients were newly diagnosed, with disease duration under 2 months, and aged 18 to 65 years. Patients with uncontrolled infections, other autoimmune diseases, pregnancy or lactation were excluded. Clinical symptoms, serum thyroxine and TRAb, thyroid ultrasound, and orbital computed tomography formed the basis for the diagnoses. PBMCs were separated from around 9.1 ml of fresh peripheral blood using Ficoll-Paque density gradient centrifugation. Trizol reagent was used to extract total RNA, and RNA quality was then checked on an Agilent 2100 Bioanalyzer. At least ten counts were recorded for this clonotype. Its antigen is unknown. There are no base qualities to consult, and no much larger clone falls within one base. There are 12 amino acids in the CDR3, from cysteine to phenylalanine inclusive. Just the 36-base CDR3 DNA is kept, in frame starting at base 1. At the junction V is shortened by 10 bases and J by 0 bases, with 7 bases in between. Reading the germline V gene gives CDR1 MDHEN and CDR2 SYDVKM.

Beyond this particular receptor, the publication reports: A model built on a 13 V-J signature distinguished ophthalmopathy from stable hyperthyroidism, reaching 85% to 90% sensitivity and under 84% specificity in cross-validation and 80%/75% in testing. Sample size was not statistically predetermined, and blinding of investigators to group allocation was not performed. In validation, progression to ophthalmopathy was predicted by the model with almost 71% sensitivity and around 76% specificity, a median of 6.5 months before onset. Most expanded thyroid clonotypes (frequency above 0.001) were also found in blood, which suggests that blood repertoires may mirror thyroid immune responses.

Amplification of TCR beta CDR3 regions was carried out from RNA transcripts. For the first round of RT-PCR on the TCR CDR3, the HTBI primer set was used together with the Qiagen OneStep RT-PCR kit. Libraries were constructed in a second round of multiplex PCR, after which size selection and purification were carried out. The libraries were sequenced on an Illumina HiSeq2000 using paired-end 100 bp reads. The published analysis was carried out like this. Raw data were processed with SOAPnuke, discarding reads with adapters, uncalled bases, mean Phred below 15, or no exact constant-primer or identifier match. COPE v1.2.5 was used to merge high-quality paired reads, and clonotypes were defined as unique nucleotide sequences. Clonotypes were aligned to IMGT TRBV, TRBD and TRBJ reference segments using MiTCR v1.1. The analysis included only V-J combinations with a frequency above 0.0001, which together covered roughly 99% of the repertoires. A TCS score was defined as the ratio between F50 (clonal expansion) and ExV (chaos), using BLOSUM62-based TCRdist between CDR3 peptides within each V-J. Welch's t-statistics and random forest reduced 450 to 600 V-J features to 10 to 15, which were used in a naive Bayes classifier (R e1071). TCRdb passed the public sequencing reads through fastp at Q25 and MiXCR, retaining productive beta sequences. A single entry per CDR3 protein holds the most common genes and DNA from its merged rows. Clone size and V and J calls follow TCRdb, not the original study. The table for this sample lists a few hundred thousand distinct CDR3 sequences; 14% of them were counted only once. The ten largest clones capture about 14% of the sample.

The source material was blood. This clonotype was sampled from a woman in her thirties or forties with Graves' hyperthyroidism. The rearranged chain carries TRBV28 and TRBJ1-5; the D gene cannot be named for sure. The CDR3 region has the sequence CANTYSNQPQHF. The nucleotides read TGTGCCAACACTTATAGCAATCAGCCCCAGCATTTT.